This T cell receptor beta chain was profiled in a study of blood T cell repertoires in COVID-19. Overall study context: Collection of acute and convalescent COVID-19 samples took place in the United States, Italy and Spain. PBMCs, B-cell-depleted T cells, or T cells provided the cDNA or gDNA that made up the material.

Authors' data handling: Using reference gene primer amplification, nucleated cell counts were estimated. Data came from immunoSEQ multiplex PCR; TCRdb stores just in-frame clones and leaves some out. Clone size and the V and J calls come from that table; the DNA yielded D and trimming. The sample lists about 170,000 clones, approximately 87% occurring once. This CDR3 has 15 residues. The J segment lost 0 bases and the V segment lost 0 bases, leaving 1 base of the junction unmatched. Germline V gene lookup returns CDR1 KGHDR and CDR2 SFDVKD. This chain links TRBV24-1 with TRBJ2-7; TRBD1 aligns across 7 bases. The TCR was taken from a man between 18 and 29 years old with active or convalescent COVID-19. The specimen sequenced was peripheral blood. For the CDR3, the DNA is TGTGCCACCAGTGATTTGAACAGGGGCTCCTACGAGCAGTACTTC. Protein sequence: CATSDLNRGSYEQYF.